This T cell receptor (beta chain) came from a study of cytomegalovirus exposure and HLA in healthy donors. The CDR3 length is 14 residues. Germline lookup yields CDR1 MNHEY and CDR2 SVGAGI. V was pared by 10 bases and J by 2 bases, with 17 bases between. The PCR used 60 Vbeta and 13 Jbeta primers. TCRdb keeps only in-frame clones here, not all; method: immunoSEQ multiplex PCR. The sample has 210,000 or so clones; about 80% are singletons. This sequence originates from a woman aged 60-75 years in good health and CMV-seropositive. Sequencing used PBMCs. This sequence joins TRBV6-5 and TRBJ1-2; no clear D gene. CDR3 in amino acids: CATQLPTGNYGYTF. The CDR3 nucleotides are TGTGCCACGCAACTCCCGACGGGGAACTATGGCTACACCTTC.